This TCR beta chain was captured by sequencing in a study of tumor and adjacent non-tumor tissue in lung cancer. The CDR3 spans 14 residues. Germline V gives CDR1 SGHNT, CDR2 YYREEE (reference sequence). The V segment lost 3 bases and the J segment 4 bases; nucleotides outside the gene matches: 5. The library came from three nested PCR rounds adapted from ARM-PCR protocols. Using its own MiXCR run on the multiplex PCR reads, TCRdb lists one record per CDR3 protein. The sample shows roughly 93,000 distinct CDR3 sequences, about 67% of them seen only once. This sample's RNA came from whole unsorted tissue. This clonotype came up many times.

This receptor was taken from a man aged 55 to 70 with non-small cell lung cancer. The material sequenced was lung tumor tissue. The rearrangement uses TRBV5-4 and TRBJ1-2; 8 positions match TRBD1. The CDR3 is CASSSKGQGYGYTF. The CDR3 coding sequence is TGTGCCAGCAGCTCAAAAGGACAGGGCTATGGCTACACCTTC.